This T cell receptor (beta chain) derives from a study of human T cells and chemical hapten exposure. CDR1 is SGHVS, CDR2 FQNEAQ, per germline. Trimming took 4 bases from V and 0 from J, leaving 7 bases between them. The CDR3 is 15 residues long. The time point denotes: patch test 3, about 24 weeks after DPC sensitization. This sample's treatment: therapeutic diphenylcyclopropenone sensitization with weekly scalp DPC. TCRdb re-analysed the RACE reads in MiXCR, keeping a single row per CDR3 protein. The sample shows 60,000 to 65,000 distinct CDR3 sequences, 9.5% to 11% of them seen only once. The sequence came from a woman aged 25 to 39 with alopecia areata. Some clones in this sample may be carry-over from other donors' samples. The sample here was whole blood, taken in connection with sensitization to the hapten diphenylcyclopropenone (DPC). The chain combines TRBV7-8 with TRBJ2-6, with a tentative D call TRBD1 (6 bases). CDR3: CASSYRVSGANVLTF. CDR3 sequence (DNA): TGTGCCAGCAGCTACAGGGTCTCTGGGGCCAACGTCCTGACTTTC.